A single sample is the source of the 23 T cell receptor beta chains below, sequenced in a study of CD8+CD57+ T cells in acquired aplastic anemia. Profiles of TCR beta VDJ and CDR3 were generated from a genomic DNA template. MiXCR was run by TCRdb on the reads, yielding one entry per CDR3 protein. Of 150,000 to 200,000 distinct CDR3 sequences listed, around three fifths are singletons. The material sequenced was sorted CD4+, CD8+, or CD8+CD57+ T cells (not recorded which) from PBMCs. The receptors were gathered from a human donor with severe aplastic anemia or a healthy control (not recorded which).

The chain recombines TRBV6-2 or TRBV6-3 with TRBJ1-2; 9 nucleotides align to TRBD1. Germline-derived CDR1 and CDR2 are MNHEY and SVGEGT. This CDR3 region has 14 residues. J gave up 6 bases and V 5 bases, and 7 bases lay outside the gene matches. The CDR3 nucleotides are TGTGCCAGCAGTCCCGGACAGGGGTTGGATGGCTACACCTTC. It encodes CASSPGQGLDGYTF.

This sequence joins TRBV10-2 and TRBJ2-5; perhaps TRBD2 as D (5 bases). This CDR3 is built from 14 residues. CDR1 WSHSY and CDR2 SAAADI come from the germline V gene. V was trimmed by 3 bases and J by 4 bases, leaving 12 bases between them. The CDR3 sequence: CASSDQLVGETQYF. The CDR3 DNA reads TGCGCCAGCAGTGATCAACTAGTTGGAGAGACCCAGTACTTC.

A remark on this clonotype: A junction end diverges from the germline sequence, so it may reflect a read error. The gene calls are TRBV7-2 and TRBJ1-5; 7 bases match TRBD1. CDR3 size: 13 residues. Germline values: CDR1 SGHTA, CDR2 FQGNSA. The CDR3 DNA follows: TGTGCCAACAGCCCCGGGACAGTTAAGCCCCAGCATTTT. Its translation: CANSPGTVKPQHF.

V is TRBV7-3 and J is TRBJ2-1, with D hard to call. The length of the CDR3 is 15 residues. Germline V gene data show CDR1 as SGHTA and CDR2 as FQGTGA. The V end lost 10 bases, the J end lost 3 bases, and 19 bases lay between the germline ends. The CDR3 protein is CATSPASGNYNEQFF. The CDR3 DNA is TGTGCCACGTCTCCGGCGTCAGGTAACTACAATGAGCAGTTCTTC.

V usage is TRBV7-2 and J usage is TRBJ1-1; a weak D match, TRBD1 (5 bases). V gave up 0 bases and J gave up 4 bases, with 15 bases separating them. The CDR3 has 16 residues. Germline V gene lookup returns CDR1 SGHTA and CDR2 FQGNSA. This CDR3 is CASSLAYRKTGTEAFF. Written as DNA, the CDR3 is TGTGCCAGCAGCTTAGCTTACAGGAAGACGGGCACTGAAGCTTTCTTT.

Turning to this clonotype: The junction differs from germline at one of its ends, possibly a read error. J is TRBJ2-3 and V is TRBV7-3, with no clear D. CDR1 and CDR2 from the germline V gene are SGHTA and FQGTGA. This CDR3 contains 14 residues. The CDR3 DNA reads TGTGCCGGCAGCTTAACACCTTTAGGCGATACGCAGTATTTT. It translates to CAGSLTPLGDTQYF. The whole variable domain, filled in from reference TRBV7-3 and TRBJ2-3, reads GAGVSQTPSNKVTEKGKYVELRCDPISGHTALYWYRQSLGQGPEFLIYFQGTGAADDSGLPNDRFFAVRPEGSVSTLKIQRTERGDSAVYLCAGSLTPLGDTQYFGPGTRLTVL.

This chain joins TRBV29-1 and TRBJ2-7; D is possibly TRBD1 (7 bases). The germline V and J ends were trimmed by 7 bases and 5 bases, with 18 bases remaining between them. Germline assignment: CDR1 SQVTM and CDR2 ANQGSEA. This CDR3 comprises 13 residues. Here the CDR3 reads CSAQEGAGDEQYF. The DNA of the CDR3 is TGCAGCGCCCAGGAGGGGGCTGGAGACGAGCAGTACTTC.

This clonotype is a singleton in its sample. A single base separates this from a much larger clone, so it may be a read error. The conserved phenylalanine or tryptophan is not found at the CDR3 terminus, so this likely reflects a read error. The chain couples TRBV5-1 to TRBJ2-2; D is unclear. The CDR3 contains 13 residues. CDR1 is SGHRS and CDR2 is YFSETQ in the germline V gene. V was shortened by 9 bases and J by 5 bases, with 14 bases between the two germline ends. CDR3 coding DNA: TGCGCCACATCGACTTATCCAACCGGGGAGCTGTTTTCT. This codes for CATSTYPTGELFS.

The chain couples TRBV9 to TRBJ2-7, with D hard to call. The CDR3 runs to 13 residues. Per germline, CDR1 SGDLS and CDR2 YYNGEE. V dropped 1 base and J dropped 6 bases, with 11 bases sitting between them. The CDR3 is CASSVPLPAEQYF. CDR3 DNA: TGTGCCAGCAGCGTACCACTACCCGCCGAGCAGTACTTC.

The rearrangement uses TRBV7-9 and TRBJ1-1; a possible D gene is TRBD1 (6 bases). Germline assignment: CDR1 SEHNR and CDR2 FQNEAQ (reference sequence). The CDR3 loop spans 15 amino acids. Trimming left V 7 bases short and J 5 bases short, with 20 bases between. The CDR3 reads CASTAPRGASTEAFF. The CDR3 DNA follows: TGTGCCAGCACCGCCCCCCGGGGGGCGAGTACTGAAGCTTTCTTT.

V is TRBV10-3 and J is TRBJ2-1; 11 bases are shared with TRBD2. Per the germline V gene, CDR1 is ENHRY and CDR2 is SYGVKD. There are 15 residues in the CDR3. The CDR3 is CATVQLAGDYNEQFF. CDR3 in DNA: TGTGCTACCGTCCAACTAGCGGGGGATTACAATGAGCAGTTCTTC.

As concerns this clonotype: A much larger clone sits a single nucleotide away, making a read error possible. The rearrangement links TRBV27 to TRBJ1-2, with D possibly matching TRBD1 (5 bases). The CDR3 loop spans 13 amino acids. Germline V gene lookup returns CDR1 MNHEY and CDR2 SMNVEV (reference sequence). CDR3 residues: CATTGGEDYGSTF. CDR3 nucleotide sequence: TGTGCCACTACCGGGGGTGAGGACTATGGCTCCACCTTC.

The rearrangement uses TRBV7-8 and TRBJ1-1, with D possibly matching TRBD1 (5 bases). CDR3 length equals 17 residues. V lost 5 bases, J lost 2 bases, and 21 bases lay in between. CDR1 is SGHVS, CDR2 FQNEAQ, per germline. CDR3 amino acids: CASSDRLGGAGNTEAFF. The CDR3 coding sequence is TGTGCCAGCAGCGACCGGCTGGGAGGGGCAGGAAACACTGAAGCTTTCTTT. Looking up the rest from reference TRBV7-8 and TRBJ1-1 gives the full variable domain: GAGVSQSPRYKVAKRGQDVALRCDPISGHVSLFWYQQALGQGPEFLTYFQNEAQLDKSGLPSDRFFAERPEGSVSTLKIQRTQQEDSAVYLCASSDRLGGAGNTEAFFGQGTRLTVV.

CDR3 DNA: TGCGCCAGCAGTCCCTTGGGGACTGGGGAAAAACTGTTTTTT. As protein: CASSPLGTGEKLFF. J is TRBJ1-4 and V is TRBV10-2; possible D gene TRBD1, 5 bases. The germline CDR1 and CDR2 sequences are WSHSY and SAAADI. The V gene lost 5 bases and the J gene lost 8 bases, with 15 bases spanning the gap. CDR3 length equals 14 residues.

This clonotype appeared many times. CDR3 sequence: CASSLAEGPRDTEAFF. In nucleotides, the CDR3 is TGTGCCAGCAGCTTGGCCGAGGGGCCCCGCGACACTGAAGCTTTCTTT. This chain uses TRBV5-6 with TRBJ1-1; tentative D call: TRBD1 (5 bases). V was clipped by 0 bases and J by 3 bases, with 15 bases between them. The CDR3 spans 16 residues. Germline V gives CDR1 SGHDT, CDR2 YYEEEE.

This clonotype was seen only a few times. The chain uses TRBV7-9 and TRBJ1-1; 9 bases match TRBD1. The CDR3 is 13 amino acids. Losses at the gene ends were 4 bases for V and 5 bases for J; bases not matched to a gene: 2. CDR1 is SEHNR, CDR2 FQNEAQ, per germline (reference sequence). CDR3 bases: TGTGCCAGCAGCTGGGACAGGGAGACTGAAGCTTTCTTT. Protein product: CASSWDRETEAFF.

In the case of this clonotype: Possible read error: a much larger clone is one base away. The rearrangement uses TRBV30 and TRBJ2-7; D is tentatively TRBD1 or TRBD2 (5 bases each). Looked up from germline, CDR1 is GTSNPN and CDR2 is SVGIG (reference sequence). This CDR3 has 12 residues. CDR3 residues: CAWSGGAYGQYF. The CDR3 DNA is TGTGCCTGGAGTGGAGGGGCCTACGGGCAGTACTTC. Full variable domain (outside the CDR3, taken from reference TRBV30 and TRBJ2-7): SQTIHQWPATLVQPVGSPLSLECTVEGTSNPNLYWYRQAAGRGLQLLFYSVGIGQISSEVPQNLSASRPQDRQFILSSKKLLLSDSGFYLCAWSGGAYGQYFGPGTRLTVT.

This clonotype has a handful of counts. In nucleotides, the CDR3 is TGTGCCAGCAGCTTAGCGGGGGTGGTGGACAGTAGGAAGAACACTGAAGCTTTCTTT. As protein: CASSLAGVVDSRKNTEAFF. The chain employs TRBV7-8 and TRBJ1-1, with D possibly TRBD1 on 6 matching bases. V dropped 0 bases and J dropped 1 base, with 21 bases sitting between them. The CDR3 is 19 amino acids. The germline CDR1 and CDR2 sequences are SGHVS and FQNEAQ. Full variable domain (missing parts from reference TRBV7-8 and TRBJ1-1): GAGVSQSPRYKVAKRGQDVALRCDPISGHVSLFWYQQALGQGPEFLTYFQNEAQLDKSGLPSDRFFAERPEGSVSTLKIQRTQQEDSAVYLCASSLAGVVDSRKNTEAFFGQGTRLTVV.

This clonotype turned up a few times. The V gene is TRBV15, the J gene TRBJ1-6; D call uncertain. This CDR3 is built from 13 residues. CDR1 and CDR2 from the germline V gene are LNHNV and YYDKDF (reference sequence). V was trimmed by 7 bases and J by 6 bases, leaving 10 bases between them. CDR3 nucleotides: TGTGCCACCACTCCAAACGCTAATTCACCCCTCCACTTT. It is translated as CATTPNANSPLHF.

This sequence joins TRBV7-9 and TRBJ2-3, with D tentatively TRBD2 (5 bases). Trimming took off 3 bases at V and 2 bases at J, with 12 bases between the two ends. This CDR3 is 15 amino acids long. Germline lookup yields CDR1 SEHNR and CDR2 FQNEAQ (reference sequence). The CDR3 protein is CASSLSGKTTDTQYF. Written as DNA, the CDR3 is TGTGCCAGCAGCTTGTCCGGGAAAACCACAGATACGCAGTATTTT. Using reference TRBV7-9 and TRBJ2-3 for the parts outside the CDR3, the full variable domain is DTGVSQNPRHKITKRGQNVTFRCDPISEHNRLYWYRQTLGQGPEFLTYFQNEAQLEKSRLLSDRFSAERPKGSFSTLEIQRTEQGDSAMYLCASSLSGKTTDTQYFGPGTRLTVL.

With regard to this clonotype: The junction does not match germline at one end; this may be a read error. CDR3 nucleotide sequence: TGTGCCAGCGTTGGCGGGGGCTTC. This codes for CASVGGGF. The chain employs TRBV5-4 and TRBJ2-5; 7 nucleotides align to TRBD2. This CDR3 is 8 amino acids long. CDR1 is SGHNT and CDR2 is YYREEE in the germline V gene (reference sequence).

The V gene is TRBV12-3 or TRBV12-4, the J gene TRBJ2-5; 7 bases agree with TRBD2. Losses at the gene ends were 5 bases for V and 4 bases for J; bases not matched to a gene: 7. This CDR3 contains 14 residues. The CDR3 DNA reads TGTGCCAGCAGTACGGGGGGAACGGGAGAGACCCAGTACTTC. Its translation is CASSTGGTGETQYF.

This clonotype has a single count. The chain has TRBV6-2 or TRBV6-3 and TRBJ2-6, with D unclear. CDR1 MNHEY and CDR2 SVGEGT come from the germline V gene. The CDR3 has 13 amino acids. V was cut by 6 bases and J by 2 bases, with 5 bases left in between. CDR3 residues: CASRVTGANVLTF. The CDR3 coding sequence is TGTGCCAGCAGGGTTACTGGGGCCAACGTCCTGACTTTC.